What follows describes a single TCR beta chain. The source of the sample is a study of cytomegalovirus exposure and HLA in healthy donors. The J segment lost 0 bases and the V segment lost 5 bases, leaving 10 bases of the junction unmatched. CDR3 length: 18 amino acids. Germline V gives CDR1 SEHNR, CDR2 FQNEAQ (reference sequence). 13 Jbeta primers and 60 Vbeta primers were used for the PCR. Here immunoSEQ multiplex PCR was the method, and the copy in TCRdb shows in-frame clones only, minus some. The sample lists approximately 220,000 clones; approximately 80% were seen once. This clonotype was obtained from a boy aged 2 to 10 in good health and CMV-seronegative. V is TRBV7-9 and J is TRBJ2-3, with 11 bases aligning to TRBD2. Sample: PBMCs. CDR3 residues: CASSLGLAGRSSTDTQYF. CDR3 nucleotides: TGTGCCAGCAGCCTAGGACTAGCGGGTCGATCTAGCACAGATACGCAGTATTTT.